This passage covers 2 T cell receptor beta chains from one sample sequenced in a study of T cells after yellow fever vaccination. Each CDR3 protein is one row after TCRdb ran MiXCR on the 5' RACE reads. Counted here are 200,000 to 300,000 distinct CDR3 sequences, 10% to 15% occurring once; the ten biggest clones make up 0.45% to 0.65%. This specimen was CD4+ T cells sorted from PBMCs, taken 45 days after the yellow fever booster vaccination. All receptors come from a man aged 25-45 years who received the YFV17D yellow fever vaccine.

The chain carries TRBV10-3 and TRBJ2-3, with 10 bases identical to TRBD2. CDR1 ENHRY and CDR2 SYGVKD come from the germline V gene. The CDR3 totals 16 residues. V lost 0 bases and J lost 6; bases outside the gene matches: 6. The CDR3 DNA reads TGTGCCATCAGTGAGTCCAGCGGGAGGGCTTGTGATACGCAGTATTTT. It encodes CAISESSGRACDTQYF.

The CDR3 nucleotides are TGTGCCAGCAGCGGGGCACTAGCGGGAGGGCCAAGGGAGCAGTTCTTC. Translation: CASSGALAGGPREQFF. This chain connects TRBV9 to TRBJ2-1; 13 bases agree with TRBD2. The V gene's germline CDR1 is SGDLS and CDR2 YYNGEE. V lost 3 bases to trimming and J lost 10 bases; unmatched junction nucleotides: 10. The CDR3 extends over 16 amino acids.